These 28 T cell receptor beta chains share one sample of origin, sequenced in a study of cytomegalovirus exposure and HLA in healthy donors. Repertoires were generated with immunoSEQ multiplex PCR, while TCRdb's copy carries only in-frame clones and drops some. The data contain under 150,000 clones, roughly four fifths of them singletons. The sequencing input was PBMCs. Every receptor here comes from a woman under 40 in good health and CMV-seronegative.

The rearrangement joins TRBV5-1 to TRBJ1-2, with 9 bases fitting TRBD1. The CDR3 has 15 residues. The germline V gene encodes CDR1 SGHRS and CDR2 YFSETQ. V lost 0 bases, J lost 4 bases, and 4 bases stayed unmatched. The CDR3 is CASSLGGTGIYGYTF. The CDR3 nucleotides are TGCGCCAGCAGCTTGGGGGGGACAGGGATCTATGGCTACACCTTC.

The rearrangement uses TRBV5-6 and TRBJ2-7; D remains unclear. CDR3 size: 14 residues. Between the trimmed V and J ends, which lost 3 bases and 7 bases, there was a span of 17 bases. Germline V gives CDR1 SGHDT, CDR2 YYEEEE. The CDR3 DNA is TGTGCCAGCAGCTCCCCCAACCCCCTGGAGGAGCAGTACTTC. This gives the protein CASSSPNPLEEQYF.

The chain couples TRBV29-1 to TRBJ2-5; D gene ambiguous. The J call may not be correct, given that the DNA end is closer to TRBJ2-7. The CDR3 sequence is 16 residues long. Germline CDR1 reads SQVTM; CDR2 reads ANQGSEA. CDR3 loop: CSVVFRLSGNSYEQYF. The CDR3, as DNA: TGCAGCGTTGTGTTTAGATTGTCGGGTAACTCCTACGAGCAGTACTTC.

The rearrangement joins TRBV13 to TRBJ2-6; unclear D gene. CDR3 length equals 16 residues. V lost 5 bases and J lost 2, with 13 bases in between. Germline V gene data show CDR1 as PRHDT and CDR2 as FYEKMQ (reference sequence). The CDR3 sequence is CASSRGGATGANVLTF. The CDR3 DNA reads TGTGCCAGCAGCAGAGGTGGTGCGACTGGGGCCAACGTCCTGACTTTC.

The chain uses TRBV15 and TRBJ1-3; D is ambiguous. The CDR3 spans 14 residues. Germline CDR1 reads LNHNV; CDR2 reads YYDKDF (reference sequence). V gave up 5 bases and J gave up 4 bases, with 12 bases separating them. The DNA of the CDR3 is TGTGCCACCAGCTGGCCCAACGGGGGAAACACCATATATTTT. It codes for CATSWPNGGNTIYF. Looking up the rest from reference TRBV15 and TRBJ1-3 gives the full variable domain: DAMVIQNPRYQVTQFGKPVTLSCSQTLNHNVMYWYQQKSSQAPKLLFHYYDKDFNNEADTPDNFQSRRPNTSFCFLDIRSPGLGDTAMYLCATSWPNGGNTIYFGEGSWLTVV.

CDR3: CASRPRTGGNYGYTF. In nucleotides, the CDR3 is TGTGCCAGCAGACCCCGGACAGGGGGGAACTATGGCTACACCTTC. The genes are TRBV2 and TRBJ1-2; 10 bases line up with TRBD1. In germline, CDR1 is SNHLY, CDR2 FYNNEI. V lost 6 bases to trimming and J lost 2 bases; unmatched junction nucleotides: 6. The CDR3 length is 15 residues.

V gene TRBV20-1 combines with J gene TRBJ2-3; TRBD1 is a possible D gene (6 bases). CDR1 and CDR2 from the germline V gene are DFQATT and SNEGSKA (reference sequence). CDR3 size: 11 residues. V lost 5 bases and J lost 4, with 7 bases in between. CDR3 sequence reads: CSADRSDTQYF. For the CDR3, the DNA is TGCAGTGCTGACAGGTCAGATACGCAGTATTTT.

This clone was found once. The chain combines TRBV19 with TRBJ1-2, with 8 nucleotides matching TRBD1. The germline V gene encodes CDR1 LNHDA and CDR2 SQIVND (reference sequence). This CDR3 has 14 residues. The V and J ends lost 8 bases and 3 bases, in that order; junction bases with no gene match: 8. Here the CDR3 reads CASCRGGQDYGYTF. The CDR3 nucleotides read TGTGCCAGTTGTCGAGGGGGACAGGACTATGGCTACACCTTC.

To note about this clone: Germline is not matched at one junction end, which may reflect a read error. The chain couples TRBV2 to TRBJ2-3; D possibly corresponds to TRBD2 (6 bases). This CDR3 is built from 14 residues. Germline V gene data show CDR1 as SNHLY and CDR2 as FYNNEI. CDR3 coding DNA: TGTGCCAGCAGCGAAGATCTAGCGACAGATACGCAGTATTTT. Residues: CASSEDLATDTQYF.

The chain uses TRBV7-9 and TRBJ1-1; 10 bases are shared with TRBD1. This CDR3 has 16 residues. The V gene end was trimmed by 4 bases and the J gene end by 1 base; junction bases not matched to a gene: 6. In germline, CDR1 is SEHNR, CDR2 FQNEAQ (reference sequence). The CDR3 loop reads CASSSGQGSGNTEAFF. CDR3 coding DNA: TGTGCCAGCAGCTCGGGACAGGGGTCGGGGAACACTGAAGCTTTCTTT.

This clone was recorded once. This rearrangement joins TRBV6-5 to TRBJ1-1, with D uncertain. The CDR3 covers 14 residues. CDR1 and CDR2 (germline): MNHEY, SVGAGI. The V and J ends lost 4 bases and 3 bases respectively, with 12 bases between them. The CDR3 DNA sequence: TGTGCCAGCAGTTCGGGTGTGTTCGACACTGAAGCTTTCTTT. Its protein product is CASSSGVFDTEAFF.

The rearrangement joins TRBV6-5 to TRBJ1-3; the D gene is possibly TRBD1 (5 bases). The CDR3 contains 13 residues. Trimming shortened V by 8 bases and J by 2 bases, and 10 bases separated the two germline ends. CDR1 and CDR2 from the germline V gene are MNHEY and SVGAGI. The CDR3 sequence: CASRRDPGNTIYF. DNA for the CDR3: TGTGCCAGCCGGCGGGACCCTGGAAACACCATATATTTT.

The chain links TRBV5-1 to TRBJ1-2, with a tentative D call TRBD1 (5 bases). V was trimmed by 4 bases and J by 8 bases, leaving 15 bases between them. This CDR3 comprises 13 residues. Germline values: CDR1 SGHRS, CDR2 YFSETQ. The CDR3 protein is CASSPDKGLGYTF. CDR3 DNA: TGCGCCAGCAGCCCCGATAAGGGGCTAGGCTACACCTTC. Based on the CDR3 plus reference TRBV5-1 and TRBJ1-2, the full variable domain is KAGVTQTPRYLIKTRGQQVTLSCSPISGHRSVSWYQQTPGQGLQFLFEYFSETQRNKGNFPGRFSGRQFSNSRSEMNVSTLELGDSALYLCASSPDKGLGYTFGSGTRLTVV.

V and J are TRBV19 and TRBJ1-1, with D hard to call. V was pared by 3 bases and J by 6 bases, with 11 bases between. CDR3 length equals 13 residues. Germline assignment: CDR1 LNHDA and CDR2 SQIVND (reference sequence). The CDR3 DNA sequence: TGTGCCAGTAGTATGTATCCGAGCGCTGAAGCTTTCTTT. This codes for CASSMYPSAEAFF.

The chain carries TRBV19 and TRBJ1-1; D perhaps matches TRBD1 (6 bases). This CDR3 spans 16 amino acids. Germline V lookup: CDR1 LNHDA, CDR2 SQIVND (reference sequence). Between the trimmed V and J ends, which lost 2 bases and 1 base, there was a span of 14 bases. The CDR3 region is CASSISAGVPNTEAFF. The DNA for the CDR3 is TGTGCCAGTAGTATATCGGCAGGGGTGCCGAACACTGAAGCTTTCTTT. Full variable domain (rest looked up from reference TRBV19 and TRBJ1-1): DGGITQSPKYLFRKEGQNVTLSCEQNLNHDAMYWYRQDPGQGLRLIYYSQIVNDFQKGDIAEGYSVSREKKESFPLTVTSAQKNPTAFYLCASSISAGVPNTEAFFGQGTRLTVV.

This clone was found a few times. Other DNA sequences in the same sample also yield this CDR3. J is TRBJ1-3 and V is TRBV6-5; D is ambiguous. The length of the CDR3 is 15 residues. Germline lookup yields CDR1 MNHEY and CDR2 SVGAGI. Between the trimmed V and J ends, which lost 0 bases and 0 bases, there was a span of 6 bases. Written as DNA, the CDR3 is TGTGCCAGCAGTTACTCGGCAGGCTCTGGAAACACCATATATTTT. Protein sequence: CASSYSAGSGNTIYF.

The chain joins TRBV4-2 to TRBJ2-1; D may be TRBD2 (6 bases). Germline V CDR1 and CDR2: LGHNA, YNFKEQ. The length of the CDR3 is 14 residues. V was clipped by 4 bases and J by 12 bases, with 19 bases between them. The chain's CDR3 is CASSRRLGEDWQFF. In DNA, the CDR3 is TGTGCCAGCAGCCGCCGACTAGGGGAAGATTGGCAGTTCTTC.

The genes are TRBV7-2 and TRBJ2-5, with 14 bases lining up with TRBD2. Germline V gene data show CDR1 as SGHTA and CDR2 as FQGNSA. Trimming removed 5 bases from V and 4 bases from J; junction bases left unmatched: 6. This CDR3 contains 16 residues. DNA of the CDR3: TGTGCCAGCAGCCCGACTAGCGGGGGGGCCCGAGAGACCCAGTACTTC. It is translated as CASSPTSGGARETQYF.

The chain recombines TRBV9 with TRBJ1-1; unclear D gene. V lost 5 bases and J lost 0, with 8 bases in between. Germline loops: CDR1 SGDLS, CDR2 YYNGEE. The CDR3 has 13 residues. The CDR3 reads CASSEGMNTEAFF. CDR3 in DNA: TGTGCCAGCAGTGAGGGCATGAACACTGAAGCTTTCTTT.

The chain is built from TRBV7-2 and TRBJ2-1; the D gene is possibly TRBD1 (5 bases). Germline values: CDR1 SGHTA, CDR2 FQGNSA. This CDR3 is built from 16 residues. The V gene lost 1 base and the J gene lost 7 bases, with 17 bases spanning the gap. CDR3 residues: CASSLGGHIARNEQFF. The CDR3 coding sequence is TGTGCCAGCAGCTTAGGTGGACACATCGCGAGGAATGAGCAGTTCTTC.

CDR3 nucleotide sequence: TGCGCCAGCAGCTTTAGCGGAGTGGGGACAGATACGCAGTATTTT. It yields the protein CASSFSGVGTDTQYF. V is TRBV5-1 and J is TRBJ2-3, with D possibly TRBD2 on 6 matching bases. Trimming left V 2 bases short and J 3 bases short, with 13 bases between. Germline V gene lookup returns CDR1 SGHRS and CDR2 YFSETQ. This CDR3 is built from 15 residues.

The chain links TRBV7-3 to TRBJ1-2; 7 bases are a match to TRBD1. The germline V gene encodes CDR1 SGHTA and CDR2 FQGTGA. The CDR3 extends over 15 amino acids. J lost 6 bases, V lost 3 bases, and 10 bases had no gene match. The CDR3 region is CASSLGFGTVNGYTF. DNA of the CDR3: TGTGCCAGCAGCTTGGGTTTCGGGACAGTAAATGGCTACACCTTC.

The gene calls are TRBV19 and TRBJ2-5; no clear D gene. The CDR3 is 13 amino acids. The germline V gene has CDR1 LNHDA and CDR2 SQIVND (reference sequence). V dropped 6 bases and J dropped 1 base, with 9 bases sitting between them. The CDR3 spells CASSSLVQETQYF. The CDR3 nucleotides are TGTGCCAGTAGCAGCCTAGTCCAAGAGACCCAGTACTTC. Full variable domain (missing parts from reference TRBV19 and TRBJ2-5): DGGITQSPKYLFRKEGQNVTLSCEQNLNHDAMYWYRQDPGQGLRLIYYSQIVNDFQKGDIAEGYSVSREKKESFPLTVTSAQKNPTAFYLCASSSLVQETQYFGPGTRLLVL.

The genes are TRBV6-1 and TRBJ2-7, with 7 bases matching TRBD1. Germline trimming cut 6 bases from V and 2 bases from J; bases unmatched to any gene: 4. Germline V lookup: CDR1 MNHNS, CDR2 SASEGT. There are 13 residues in the CDR3. This CDR3 reads CASRDRTTYEQYF. The CDR3 nucleotides are TGTGCCAGCAGGGACAGGACCACCTACGAGCAGTACTTC.

This clone was counted a few times. This chain joins TRBV19 and TRBJ1-1; a possible D gene is TRBD1 (6 bases). The germline CDR1 and CDR2 sequences are LNHDA and SQIVND (reference sequence). The V end lost 5 bases, the J end lost 10 bases, and 20 bases lay between the germline ends. This CDR3 region has 14 residues. CDR3 region: CASSGQGHMLGAFF. The CDR3 bases are TGTGCCAGTAGTGGGCAGGGACACATGCTGGGAGCTTTCTTT.

In its sample, this clone was seen once. The chain employs TRBV12-5 and TRBJ1-5; 10 positions match TRBD1. Unmatched junction bases numbered 6, after V lost 8 bases and J lost 5 bases. The length of the CDR3 is 14 residues. Germline V gene data show CDR1 as LGHNT and CDR2 as FRNRAP. This CDR3 is CASRGQGSDQPQHF. In DNA, the CDR3 is TGTGCTAGTAGGGGACAGGGGTCGGATCAGCCCCAGCATTTT.

CDR3 coding DNA: TGTGCCAGTAGTCTCCAGGGGGCTGACTATGGCTACACCTTC. It codes for CASSLQGADYGYTF. The rearrangement joins TRBV19 to TRBJ1-2; 8 bases align to TRBD1. CDR3 size: 14 residues. Trimming removed 5 bases from V and 3 bases from J; junction bases left unmatched: 5. Germline V gives CDR1 LNHDA, CDR2 SQIVND (reference sequence). Full variable domain (missing parts from reference TRBV19 and TRBJ1-2): DGGITQSPKYLFRKEGQNVTLSCEQNLNHDAMYWYRQDPGQGLRLIYYSQIVNDFQKGDIAEGYSVSREKKESFPLTVTSAQKNPTAFYLCASSLQGADYGYTFGSGTRLTVV.

The CDR3 nucleotides read TGTGCCAGCAGTTTCCGGCGGGGGGGATCCTACGAGCAGTACTTC. Translating it yields CASSFRRGGSYEQYF. The chain combines TRBV27 with TRBJ2-7, with 9 nucleotides matching TRBD2. The CDR3 consists of 15 residues. V shed 3 bases and J 1 base; nucleotides not matched to a gene: 4. Germline V gene sequence: CDR1 MNHEY, CDR2 SMNVEV (reference sequence).